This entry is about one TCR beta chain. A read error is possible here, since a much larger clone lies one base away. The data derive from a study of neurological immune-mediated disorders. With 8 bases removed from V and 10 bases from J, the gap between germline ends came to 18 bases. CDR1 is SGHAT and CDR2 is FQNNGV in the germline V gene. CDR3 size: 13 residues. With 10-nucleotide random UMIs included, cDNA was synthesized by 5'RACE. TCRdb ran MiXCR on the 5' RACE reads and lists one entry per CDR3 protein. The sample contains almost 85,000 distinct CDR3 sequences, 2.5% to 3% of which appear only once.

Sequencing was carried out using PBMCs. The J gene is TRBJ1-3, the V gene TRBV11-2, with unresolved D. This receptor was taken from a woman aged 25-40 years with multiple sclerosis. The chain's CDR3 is CASRMAGWETIYF. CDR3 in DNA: TGTGCCAGCCGGATGGCGGGGTGGGAAACCATATATTTT. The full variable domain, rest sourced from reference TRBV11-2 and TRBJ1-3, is EAGVAQSPRYKIIEKRQSVAFWCNPISGHATLYWYQQILGQGPKLLIQFQNNGVVDDSQLPKDRFSAERLKGVDSTLKIQPAKLEDSAVYLCASRMAGWETIYFGEGSWLTVV.